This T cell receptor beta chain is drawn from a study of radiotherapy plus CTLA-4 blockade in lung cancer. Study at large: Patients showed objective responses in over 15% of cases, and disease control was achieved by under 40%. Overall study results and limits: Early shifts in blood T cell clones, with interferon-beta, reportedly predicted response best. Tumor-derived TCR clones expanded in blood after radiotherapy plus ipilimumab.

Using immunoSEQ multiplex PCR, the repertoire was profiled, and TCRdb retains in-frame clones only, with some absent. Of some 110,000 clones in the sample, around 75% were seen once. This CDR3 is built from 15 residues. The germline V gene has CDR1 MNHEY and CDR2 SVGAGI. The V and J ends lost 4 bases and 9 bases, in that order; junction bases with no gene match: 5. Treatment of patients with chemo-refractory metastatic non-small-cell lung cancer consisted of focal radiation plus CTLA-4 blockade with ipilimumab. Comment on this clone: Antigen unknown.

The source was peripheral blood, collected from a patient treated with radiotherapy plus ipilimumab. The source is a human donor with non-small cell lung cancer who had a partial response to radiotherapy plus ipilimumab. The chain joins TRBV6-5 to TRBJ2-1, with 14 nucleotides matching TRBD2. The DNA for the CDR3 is TGTGCCAGCAGTTCCAGGACTAGCGGGAGGATTGAGCAGTTCTTC. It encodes CASSSRTSGRIEQFF.